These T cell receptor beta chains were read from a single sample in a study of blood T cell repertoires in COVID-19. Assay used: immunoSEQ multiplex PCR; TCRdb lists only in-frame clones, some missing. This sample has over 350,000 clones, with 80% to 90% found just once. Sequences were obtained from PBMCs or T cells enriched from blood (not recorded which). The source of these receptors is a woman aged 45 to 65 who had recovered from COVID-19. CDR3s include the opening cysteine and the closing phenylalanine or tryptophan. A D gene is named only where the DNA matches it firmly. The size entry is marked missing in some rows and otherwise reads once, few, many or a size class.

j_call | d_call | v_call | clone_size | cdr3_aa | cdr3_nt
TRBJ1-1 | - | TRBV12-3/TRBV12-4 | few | CASSYTAEAFF | TGTGCCAGCAGTTACACCGCTGAAGCTTTCTTT
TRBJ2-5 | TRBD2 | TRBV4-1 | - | CASSQGLDSGGVGARETQYF | TGCGCCAGCAGCCAAGGTCTGGATAGCGGGGGGGTCGGAGCCAGGGAGACCCAGTACTTC
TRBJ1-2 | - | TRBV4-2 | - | CASSHGFLHDDYGYTF | TGTGCCAGCAGCCATGGTTTTTTACATGATGACTATGGCTACACCTTC
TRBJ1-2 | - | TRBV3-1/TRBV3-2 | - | CASSQDSGSGNYGYTF | TGTGCCAGCAGCCAAGACTCGGGGAGCGGTAACTATGGCTACACCTTC
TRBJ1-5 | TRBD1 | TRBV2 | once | CASRGTGRTGPQHF | TGTGCCAGCAGGGGGACAGGGAGGACGGGGCCCCAGCATTTT
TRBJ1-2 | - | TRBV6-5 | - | CASSQTSRSYTF | TGTGCCAGCAGTCAAACTTCGAGGAGCTACACCTTC
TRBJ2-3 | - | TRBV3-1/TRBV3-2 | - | CASSPGEGRQYF | TGTGCCAGCAGCCCCGGAGAAGGCAGGCAGTATTTT
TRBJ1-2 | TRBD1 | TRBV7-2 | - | CASSLGDRVIFGYTF | TGTGCCAGCAGCTTAGGGGACAGGGTAATTTTTGGCTACACCTTC
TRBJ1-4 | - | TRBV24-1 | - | CATGGSGGDEKLFF | TGTGCCACCGGGGGATCCGGCGGGGATGAAAAACTGTTTTTT
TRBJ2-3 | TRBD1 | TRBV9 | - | CASSGGQGPTDTQYF | TGTGCCAGCAGCGGGGGACAGGGCCCCACAGATACGCAGTATTTT
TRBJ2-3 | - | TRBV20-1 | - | CSASGDTGSDTQYF | TGCAGTGCGAGTGGCGATACAGGGTCAGATACGCAGTATTTT
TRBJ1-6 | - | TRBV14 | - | CASSQELNSPLHF | TGTGCCAGCAGCCAAGAACTTAATTCACCCCTCCACTTT
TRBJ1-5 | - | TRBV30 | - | CAWALRGGQPQHF | TGTGCCTGGGCCCTCCGCGGGGGTCAGCCCCAGCATTTT
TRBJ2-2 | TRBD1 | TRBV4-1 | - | CASSRQPGQGNTGELFF | TGCGCCAGCAGCCGACAACCGGGACAGGGAAATACCGGGGAGCTGTTTTTT
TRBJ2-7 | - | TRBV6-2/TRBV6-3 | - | CASSYVRPARPPDEQYF | TGTGCCAGCAGTTACGTTCGGCCGGCTAGACCGCCTGACGAGCAGTACTTC